Listed below are T cell receptor beta chains from one sample, sequenced in a study of blood T cell repertoires in COVID-19. Sequenced by immunoSEQ multiplex PCR; TCRdb stores in-frame clones only, minus some. The table lists 50,000 to 65,000 clones, roughly 72% of them singletons, with roughly 6.7% in the top ten. Sequencing was done on a sample of peripheral blood. These receptors all come from a woman between 45 and 60 years old with active or convalescent COVID-19. Both conserved end residues are part of each CDR3. The D gene is left open where the match is weak. Rows may omit the clone size; those that give it use once, few, many or a size class.

TRBJ2-7 NA TRBV6-2/TRBV6-3 NA CASSRTGLASYEQYF TGTGCCAGCAGTCGGACGGGACTCGCCTCCTACGAGCAGTACTTC
TRBJ1-1 NA TRBV12-3/TRBV12-4 NA CASSLGLQEAFF TGTGCCAGCAGTTTAGGGCTACAGGAAGCTTTCTTT
TRBJ1-3 NA TRBV6-5 NA CASSYEGGSGNTIYF TGTGCCAGCAGTTACGAGGGAGGCTCTGGAAACACCATATATTTT
TRBJ2-3 NA TRBV30 TRBD2 CAWSRLAGSTDTQYF TGTGCCTGGAGCCGACTAGCGGGATCCACAGATACGCAGTATTTT
TRBJ2-1 NA TRBV7-6 TRBD2 CASSIKAGGPLDNEQFF TGTGCCAGCAGCATAAAGGCGGGAGGGCCCCTAGACAATGAGCAGTTCTTC
TRBJ1-2 NA TRBV6-2/TRBV6-3 NA CASSPLRAPADYGYTF TGTGCCAGCAGTCCGTTGAGGGCCCCAGCGGACTATGGCTACACCTTC
TRBJ1-5 NA TRBV4-2 TRBD1 CASSPTGVVDQPQHF TGTGCCAGCAGCCCCACAGGGGTGGTAGATCAGCCCCAGCATTTT
TRBJ2-7 few TRBV6-1 NA CASSESIGQYF TGTGCCAGCAGTGAATCAATCGGGCAGTACTTC
TRBJ1-1 few TRBV19 NA CASTQGSTEAFF TGTGCCAGTACGCAGGGTAGCACTGAAGCTTTCTTT
TRBJ1-2 NA TRBV5-5 NA CASSLKTANYGYTF TGTGCCAGCAGCTTGAAGACAGCTAACTATGGCTACACCTTC
TRBJ1-5 NA TRBV6-2/TRBV6-3 NA CASSYTGGTRPQHF TGTGCCAGCAGTTATACGGGGGGCACCAGGCCCCAGCATTTT
TRBJ1-1 NA TRBV7-8 NA CASCPRRVGTEAFF TGTGCCAGTTGTCCGCGGCGGGTTGGTACTGAAGCTTTCTTT
TRBJ2-7 NA TRBV3-1/TRBV3-2 TRBD1 CASSRGTGGRSAYEQYF TGTGCCAGCAGCCGCGGGACAGGGGGGCGCAGTGCCTACGAGCAGTACTTC
TRBJ1-3 NA TRBV4-2 NA CASSQEGRPPGNTIYF TGTGCCAGCAGCCAAGAGGGCCGTCCCCCTGGAAACACCATATATTTT
TRBJ1-2 NA TRBV19 NA CASSKFTEIDGYTF TGTGCCAGTAGTAAGTTTACAGAGATCGACGGCTACACCTTC
TRBJ1-1 NA TRBV3-1/TRBV3-2 TRBD1 CASSQDYRGLNTEAFF TGTGCCAGCAGCCAAGATTACAGGGGATTGAACACTGAAGCTTTCTTT
TRBJ1-3 NA TRBV5-4 NA CASSGGRQNTIYF TGTGCCAGCAGCGGGGGCCGCCAAAACACCATATATTTT
TRBJ2-3 NA TRBV12-3/TRBV12-4 NA CASSRRTDTQYF TGTGCCAGCTCCCGGAGGACAGATACGCAGTATTTT
TRBJ2-7 NA TRBV11-2 NA CASSLRSEQYF TGTGCCAGCAGCTTAAGGAGCGAGCAGTACTTC
TRBJ2-3 NA TRBV9 TRBD2 CASSLLAGGGDTQYF TGTGCCAGCAGCTTACTAGCGGGAGGTGGAGATACGCAGTATTTT
TRBJ2-7 once TRBV28 TRBD1 CASSSRGLGYEQYF TGTGCCAGCAGTTCAAGGGGGCTGGGTTACGAGCAGTACTTC
TRBJ1-1 NA TRBV2 TRBD1 CASSDGQGLTEAFF TGTGCCAGCAGTGATGGACAGGGGTTAACTGAAGCTTTCTTT
TRBJ2-7 NA TRBV11-2 TRBD1 CASSLGTGMLEQYF TGTGCCAGCAGCTTGGGGACAGGGATGTTGGAGCAGTACTTC
TRBJ2-7 NA TRBV10-2 NA CASSRVSEQYF TGCGCCAGCAGCAGGGTCAGCGAGCAGTACTTC
TRBJ1-2 NA TRBV14 TRBD1 CASSQGRGLGYTF TGTGCCAGCAGCCAAGGCAGGGGGCTGGGCTACACCTTC
TRBJ2-7 few TRBV6-5 TRBD2 CAAGSGRSYEQYF TGTGCCGCGGGCAGCGGGAGATCCTACGAGCAGTACTTC
TRBJ1-5 NA TRBV24-1 TRBD1 CATSLTGGAQPQHF TGTGCCACCAGCTTAACAGGGGGCGCTCAGCCCCAGCATTTT
TRBJ1-2 NA TRBV19 NA CASSIAGNYGYTF TGTGCCAGTAGTATAGCAGGGAACTATGGCTACACCTTC
TRBJ2-4 NA TRBV2 NA CASSDSRGDKNIQYF TGTGCCAGCAGTGACTCTCGCGGGGACAAAAACATTCAGTACTTC
TRBJ2-1 NA TRBV3-1/TRBV3-2 NA CPESNEQFF TGCCCTGAGTCAAATGAGCAGTTCTTC
TRBJ2-1 NA TRBV6-4 TRBD1 CASSEQGSSYNEQFF TGTGCCAGCAGTGAACAGGGGAGCTCCTACAATGAGCAGTTCTTC
TRBJ2-3 NA TRBV4-1 NA CASSPVLLFTDTQYF TGCGCCAGCAGTCCGGTCCTGTTGTTCACAGATACGCAGTATTTT
TRBJ2-1 NA TRBV4-3 TRBD2 CASSQDWARLAGTNEQFF TGCGCCAGCAGCCAAGATTGGGCCCGACTAGCGGGAACCAATGAGCAGTTCTTC
TRBJ1-5 NA TRBV27 TRBD1 CASSRSTGTSNQPQHF TGTGCCAGCAGTCGATCGACAGGGACAAGCAATCAGCCCCAGCATTTT
TRBJ2-7 NA TRBV27 TRBD2 CASRGLAGGMRRYF TGTGCCAGCAGGGGACTAGCGGGAGGAATGAGGAGATACTTC
TRBJ1-6 NA TRBV6-5 TRBD1 CASSLTGDSPLHF TGTGCCAGCAGTCTTACAGGGGATTCACCCCTCCACTTT
TRBJ1-2 NA TRBV6-5 NA CASKDIGYGYTF TGTGCCAGCAAGGACATTGGCTATGGCTACACCTTC
TRBJ2-1 NA TRBV19 NA CASTLGAYRDEQFF TGTGCCAGTACTCTAGGGGCCTATAGGGATGAGCAGTTCTTC
TRBJ1-1 NA TRBV2 NA CASRADRNTEAFF TGTGCCAGCAGGGCCGACAGGAACACTGAAGCTTTCTTT
TRBJ2-7 NA TRBV5-6 NA CASSPGPGGSYEQYF TGTGCCAGCAGCCCCGGACCCGGGGGTTCCTACGAGCAGTACTTC
TRBJ2-1 NA TRBV5-4 TRBD2 CASSPGGSGAYNEQFF TGTGCCAGCAGCCCCGGGGGTAGCGGGGCCTACAATGAGCAGTTCTTC
TRBJ2-5 NA TRBV24-1 TRBD2 CATSDLTSGSGETQYF TGTGCCACCAGTGACCTGACTAGCGGGAGCGGTGAGACCCAGTACTTC
TRBJ1-1 medium-sized TRBV10-2 NA CASTDETGNTEAFF TGCGCCAGCACCGACGAGACAGGGAACACTGAAGCTTTCTTT
TRBJ1-2 NA TRBV11-2 NA CASSLDGVNYGYTF TGTGCCAGCAGCTTAGACGGAGTTAACTATGGCTACACCTTC
TRBJ1-2 few TRBV7-2 NA CASSLNRIYGYTF TGTGCCAGCAGTTTAAACAGGATCTATGGCTACACCTTC
TRBJ2-1 NA TRBV11-2 NA CASRHQGSAGAYNEQFF TGTGCCAGCAGGCACCAGGGGTCGGCGGGAGCTTACAATGAGCAGTTCTTC